These T cell receptor beta chains were read from a single sample in a study of radiotherapy plus CTLA-4 blockade in lung cancer. Profiled with immunoSEQ multiplex PCR; TCRdb holds only in-frame clones, not every one. Counted here are approximately 44,000 clones, 70% to 80% occurring once; the ten biggest clones make up around 8.3%. The sequencing used peripheral blood, collected from a patient treated with radiotherapy plus ipilimumab. The source of these receptors is a human donor with non-small cell lung cancer who had stable disease on radiotherapy plus ipilimumab. Each CDR3 is given with its conserved first and last residue. D genes are given only for firm matches. A clone size is listed for some rows: how often the clone was seen (once, few, many), or a class if it is expanded.

V,D,size,J,CDR3,DNA
TRBV10-2,TRBD1,-,TRBJ2-5,CASSDWGTMTGKSETQYF,TGCGCCAGCAGTGATTGGGGAACGATGACAGGGAAGTCGGAGACCCAGTACTTC
TRBV6-6,TRBD2,-,TRBJ2-1,CASSSGLAPHQFF,TGTGCCAGCAGCTCCGGACTAGCTCCTCACCAGTTCTTC
TRBV9,-,-,TRBJ1-1,CASSTDLNTEAFF,TGTGCCAGCAGCACGGACCTTAACACTGAAGCTTTCTTT
TRBV6-5,TRBD1,few,TRBJ1-2,CASRGQGAGNYGYTF,TGTGCCAGCAGAGGACAGGGGGCAGGCAACTATGGCTACACCTTC
TRBV7-7,TRBD2,-,TRBJ2-3,CASSQSAGGSDTQYF,TGTGCCAGCAGTCAATCAGCGGGGGGCTCAGATACGCAGTATTTT
TRBV9,-,-,TRBJ1-2,CASGTSNYGYTF,TGTGCCAGCGGGACAAGCAACTATGGCTACACCTTC
TRBV27,-,-,TRBJ1-6,CASSWGPSSEALHF,TGTGCCAGCAGTTGGGGACCCTCCTCCGAAGCCCTCCACTTT
TRBV4-3,TRBD2,-,TRBJ2-2,CASRVLWGGWNTGELFF,TGCGCCAGCCGCGTACTTTGGGGAGGGTGGAACACCGGGGAGCTGTTTTTT
TRBV6-5,-,-,TRBJ2-7,CASTDLGRSYEQYF,TGTGCCAGCACCGACCTAGGGAGGAGTTACGAGCAGTACTTC
TRBV7-9,-,-,TRBJ2-3,CASSIPWGLHTDTQYF,TGTGCCAGCAGCATCCCATGGGGGCTGCATACAGATACGCAGTATTTT
TRBV7-2,-,once,TRBJ2-3,CASGGRRRDTQYF,TGTGCCAGCGGGGGTAGGAGGCGAGATACGCAGTATTTT
TRBV15,-,-,TRBJ1-5,CATSSRQGNQPQHF,TGTGCCACCAGCAGTCGACAGGGCAATCAGCCCCAGCATTTT
TRBV6-1,TRBD1,-,TRBJ2-3,CASSNPGQGKYTQYF,TGTGCCAGCAGTAATCCGGGACAGGGCAAGTATACGCAGTATTTT
TRBV6-1,TRBD1,-,TRBJ1-6,CASNRDRIPNSPLHF,TGTGCCAGCAATCGGGACAGGATCCCTAATTCACCCCTCCACTTT
TRBV2,-,-,TRBJ2-2,CASSEVGVETGELFF,TGTGCCAGCAGTGAAGTCGGGGTAGAGACCGGGGAGCTGTTTTTT
TRBV7-2,-,-,TRBJ1-1,CASSFRHRILNTEAFF,TGTGCCAGCAGCTTCCGACACCGGATACTGAACACTGAAGCTTTCTTT
TRBV10-2,-,few,TRBJ1-5,CASSGAGGQPQHF,TGCGCCAGCAGTGGGGCAGGAGGGCAGCCCCAGCATTTT
TRBV27,TRBD1,-,TRBJ2-1,CASTKLGQWGKDEQFF,TGTGCCAGCACTAAATTGGGACAGTGGGGCAAGGATGAGCAGTTCTTC
TRBV18,-,-,TRBJ1-1,CASSDQENTEAFF,TGTGCCAGCTCAGACCAGGAGAACACTGAAGCTTTCTTT
TRBV7-2,-,-,TRBJ2-7,CASSSGQNYEQYF,TGTGCCAGCAGCTCTGGACAGAACTACGAGCAGTACTTC
TRBV9,TRBD2,-,TRBJ2-5,CASSVGSLNWGLAGGPYETQYF,TGTGCCAGCAGCGTAGGGTCCCTCAATTGGGGACTAGCGGGGGGGCCTTATGAGACCCAGTACTTC
TRBV10-3,-,-,TRBJ1-1,CAISESPAPEAFF,TGTGCCATCAGTGAGTCGCCAGCTCCTGAAGCTTTCTTT
TRBV5-1,-,few,TRBJ2-7,CASSLADNTYEQYF,TGCGCCAGCAGCTTGGCGGACAACACCTACGAGCAGTACTTC
TRBV30,-,-,TRBJ2-2,CAWGLTANTGELFF,TGTGCCTGGGGACTGACCGCGAACACCGGGGAGCTGTTTTTT
TRBV10-1,-,-,TRBJ1-3,CASSESPGTRNGNTIYF,TGCGCCAGCAGTGAATCCCCAGGGACCCGAAATGGAAACACCATATATTTT
TRBV19,-,-,TRBJ2-2,CASSIAGSTGELFF,TGTGCCAGTAGTATAGCGGGCTCTACCGGGGAGCTGTTTTTT
TRBV5-6,TRBD1,-,TRBJ1-2,CASSLYQGADYGYTF,TGTGCCAGCAGCTTATACCAGGGGGCGGACTATGGCTACACCTTC
TRBV18,TRBD2,-,TRBJ2-3,CASSYTRIAGGSSTDTQYF,TGTGCCAGCTCCTACACCCGGATAGCGGGGGGATCTAGCACAGATACGCAGTATTTT
TRBV30,TRBD1,few,TRBJ1-2,CAWSAQGARSNYGYTF,TGTGCCTGGAGTGCCCAGGGGGCCAGGAGTAACTATGGCTACACCTTC
TRBV19,TRBD1,-,TRBJ1-4,CASSIPSGGLNEKLFF,TGTGCCAGTAGTATCCCCTCAGGGGGCTTGAATGAAAAACTGTTTTTT
TRBV19,-,-,TRBJ1-3,CASEQASSGNTIYF,TGTGCCAGTGAACAGGCCAGCTCTGGAAACACCATATATTTT
TRBV7-3,-,few,TRBJ2-5,CASSLVGKETQYF,TGTGCCAGCAGCTTAGTAGGGAAAGAGACCCAGTACTTC
TRBV5-1,-,-,TRBJ1-2,CASSAGQGGYTF,TGCGCCAGCAGCGCAGGGCAGGGTGGCTACACCTTC
TRBV7-9,TRBD2,-,TRBJ2-3,CASSLGALAGGLDTQYF,TGTGCCAGCAGCTTAGGGGCGCTAGCGGGAGGCCTAGATACGCAGTATTTT
TRBV5-1,-,-,TRBJ2-7,CASSENYEQYF,TGCGCCAGCAGCGAAAACTACGAGCAGTACTTC
TRBV6-5,TRBD1,-,TRBJ1-1,CASSFSTGRVLAEAFF,TGTGCCAGCAGTTTTTCGACAGGGCGGGTTCTCGCTGAAGCTTTCTTT
TRBV7-3,-,-,TRBJ1-1,CASSPGKAPEAFF,TGTGCCAGCAGCCCCGGAAAGGCCCCTGAAGCTTTCTTT
TRBV28,-,-,TRBJ1-5,CASSLMRGAYNQPQHF,TGTGCCAGCAGTTTAATGAGAGGGGCGTACAATCAGCCCCAGCATTTT
TRBV27,TRBD2,-,TRBJ2-1,CASSIRTRSDEQFF,TGTGCCAGCAGTATACGGACTAGATCCGATGAGCAGTTCTTC
TRBV6-5,-,-,TRBJ2-6,CASRPGFPNVLTF,TGTGCCAGCAGACCCGGGTTCCCCAACGTCCTGACTTTC
TRBV28,-,-,TRBJ1-5,CASTVHEISNQPQHF,TGTGCCAGCACTGTACACGAGATTAGCAATCAGCCCCAGCATTTT
TRBV5-6,-,-,TRBJ1-5,CASSPQNQGNQPQHF,TGTGCCAGCAGCCCGCAAAATCAGGGCAATCAGCCCCAGCATTTT
TRBV4-3,-,-,TRBJ1-2,CASSQYRSSNYGYTF,TGCGCCAGCAGCCAGTATCGCAGTTCTAACTATGGCTACACCTTC
TRBV6-5,TRBD1,-,TRBJ2-1,CASTGQGNNEQFF,TGTGCCAGCACGGGACAGGGGAACAATGAGCAGTTCTTC
TRBV7-3,-,-,TRBJ1-2,CASSLDGTSNYGYTF,TGTGCCAGCAGCTTAGACGGGACCTCTAACTATGGCTACACCTTC
TRBV27,-,-,TRBJ1-4,CASSLDGIGEKLFF,TGTGCCAGCAGTTTAGACGGTATAGGTGAAAAACTGTTTTTT
TRBV18,TRBD1,-,TRBJ1-6,CASSPSTGTSYNSPLHF,TGTGCCAGCTCACCGTCGACAGGGACCTCCTATAATTCACCCCTCCACTTT
TRBV7-9,-,-,TRBJ2-1,CASSPSPGITYNEQFF,TGTGCCAGCAGCCCCAGCCCAGGGATTACCTACAATGAGCAGTTCTTC
TRBV6-5,-,-,TRBJ1-1,CASSYSRGLNTEAFF,TGTGCCAGCAGTTACTCTCGGGGGTTGAACACTGAAGCTTTCTTT
TRBV19,TRBD1,-,TRBJ2-5,CASRWTGEILETQYF,TGTGCCAGTAGGTGGACAGGGGAAATTCTGGAGACCCAGTACTTC
TRBV19,TRBD1,-,TRBJ1-1,CATRQGGMNTEAFF,TGTGCCACCCGACAGGGAGGGATGAACACTGAAGCTTTCTTT
TRBV6-5,-,-,TRBJ2-7,CASRTAYEQYF,TGTGCCAGCAGAACAGCTTACGAGCAGTACTTC
TRBV5-1,-,-,TRBJ2-1,CASSPQGGLYNEQFF,TGCGCCAGCAGCCCCCAGGGGGGGCTGTACAATGAGCAGTTCTTC
TRBV11-2,-,-,TRBJ1-1,CASSLVQGGVRYTEAFF,TGTGCCAGCAGCTTAGTTCAGGGTGGGGTCCGGTACACTGAAGCTTTCTTT
TRBV10-3,TRBD2,-,TRBJ2-1,CAIKGLAGGNDNEQFF,TGTGCCATCAAGGGACTAGCGGGGGGAAACGACAATGAGCAGTTCTTC